The rows below give T cell receptor beta chains drawn from one sample of a study of Ad26.COV2.S vaccination and SARS-CoV-2 variants. Clones were sequenced by immunoSEQ multiplex PCR, and TCRdb holds only the in-frame ones, with some missing. In the table there are hundreds of thousands of clones, 83% of which are singletons. The sample in question was peripheral blood, obtained in a trial of Ad26.COV2.S vaccine versus placebo. All receptors derive from a person aged 18-60 years who received the Ad26.COV2.S COVID-19 vaccine or a placebo. CDR3s include the opening cysteine and the closing phenylalanine or tryptophan. Fields, in order: clone size, J gene, V gene, D gene, CDR3 protein, CDR3 DNA. D genes are given only for firm matches. Clone size, where shown, is once, few, many, or a class for clones that have expanded.

once,TRBJ1-4,TRBV7-9,-,CASSPGGLELFF,TGTGCCAGCAGCCCAGGAGGACTTGAACTGTTTTTT
-,TRBJ1-2,TRBV6-1,-,CASSEYRAGNYGYTF,TGTGCCAGCAGTGAATACAGGGCCGGTAACTATGGCTACACCTTC
-,TRBJ1-2,TRBV5-1,-,CASRVIGNGYTF,TGCGCCAGCAGGGTGATAGGGAATGGCTACACCTTC
-,TRBJ1-1,TRBV10-3,-,CAITRRQGYTEAFF,TGTGCCATCACACGCCGTCAGGGATACACTGAAGCTTTCTTT
once,TRBJ2-7,TRBV5-1,TRBD2,CASSWEGPHEQYF,TGCGCCAGCAGCTGGGAGGGACCCCACGAGCAGTACTTC
-,TRBJ2-5,TRBV2,-,CASRLDSQETQYF,TGTGCCAGCAGGCTGGACTCGCAAGAGACCCAGTACTTC
-,TRBJ2-1,TRBV7-9,-,CASSLGGPNNEQFF,TGTGCCAGCAGCTTGGGGGGGCCGAACAATGAGCAGTTCTTC
-,TRBJ1-1,TRBV7-3,-,CASSSGGRLNTEAFF,TGTGCCAGCAGCTCGGGGGGCCGGTTGAACACTGAAGCTTTCTTT
once,TRBJ1-2,TRBV6-5,-,CASRTPEGFNYGYTF,TGTGCCAGCAGGACTCCTGAGGGCTTTAACTATGGCTACACCTTC
-,TRBJ2-7,TRBV6-1,-,CASSDSSYEQYF,TGTGCCAGCAGTGATAGTTCCTACGAGCAGTACTTC
few,TRBJ1-3,TRBV21-1,-,CASTRSGNTIYF,TGTGCCAGCACCCGCTCTGGAAACACCATATATTTT
few,TRBJ1-5,TRBV27,-,CASSLSKGWQPGNQPQHF,TGTGCCAGCAGTTTATCGAAAGGATGGCAGCCCGGCAATCAGCCCCAGCATTTT
-,TRBJ1-3,TRBV18,-,CASSPDPSGNTIYF,TGTGCCAGCTCACCGGACCCGTCTGGAAACACCATATATTTT
-,TRBJ1-5,TRBV18,-,CASSPTGGNQPQHF,TGTGCCAGCTCTCCAACGGGGGGCAATCAGCCCCAGCATTTT
-,TRBJ2-3,TRBV6-5,-,CVSGPDTQYF,TGTGTCTCGGGACCAGATACGCAGTATTTT
-,TRBJ2-2,TRBV5-1,-,CASSLVTGPGELFF,TGCGCCAGCAGCTTGGTTACGGGTCCCGGGGAGCTGTTTTTT
-,TRBJ2-7,TRBV28,-,CASSFTPSQGTGHYEQYF,TGTGCCAGCAGTTTTACCCCCTCCCAGGGCACGGGCCACTACGAGCAGTACTTC
-,TRBJ1-5,TRBV6-5,TRBD1,CASSLQGYSNQPQHF,TGTGCCAGCAGCCTACAGGGGTATAGCAATCAGCCCCAGCATTTT
-,TRBJ2-3,TRBV19,TRBD1,CARRRDRHTDTQYF,TGTGCCAGGCGCCGGGACAGACACACAGATACGCAGTATTTT
-,TRBJ2-1,TRBV4-1,-,CASSQPYLSFEQFF,TGCGCCAGCAGCCAACCATACTTGAGTTTTGAGCAGTTCTTC
-,TRBJ2-4,TRBV5-5,TRBD1,CASTSNPGGDIQYF,TGTGCCAGCACCTCGAACCCAGGGGGAGACATTCAGTACTTC
-,TRBJ1-1,TRBV5-5,-,CASSLNTEAFF,TGTGCCAGCAGCCTGAACACTGAAGCTTTCTTT